The entry below gives a single T cell receptor beta chain sequence along with its context. The antigen remains undetermined. The sample comes from a study of naive and memory T cell subsets. Study outcomes and limitations: No ground truth validated the naive and memory repertoire findings.

The V gene's germline CDR1 is MDHEN and CDR2 SYDVKM. V lost 3 bases and J lost 3; bases outside the gene matches: 3. This CDR3 comprises 14 residues. Both TRBC1 and TRBC2 were covered by a beta constant-region primer of two equimolar oligonucleotides. An oligonucleotide with the SP2 primer and a 12-nucleotide UMI was ligated to the cDNA 3' end. TCRdb redid the calling of the UMI-ligation and nested PCR reads with MiXCR, one entry per CDR3 protein. Among 75,000 to 85,000 distinct CDR3 sequences listed, 13% were seen once. After the first PCR, alpha and beta chain libraries were processed separately. The gene calls are TRBV28 and TRBJ1-2; 8 bases map to TRBD1. This sequence was found in a human donor in good health. Sequenced material: central memory CD4+ T cells from blood. The CDR3 DNA reads as TGTGCCAGCAGTTTTGACAGGGGCTACTATGGCTACACCTTC. Protein: CASSFDRGYYGYTF.